These T cell receptor beta chains were read from a single sample in a study of T-cell memory formation after mild COVID-19. One entry per CDR3 protein, called by TCRdb with MiXCR from the 5' RACE reads. The sample lists hundreds of thousands of distinct CDR3 sequences, more than 15% occurring once. Sequenced material: PBMCs or a T cell subset sorted from them (not recorded which). These receptors were obtained from an adult woman who had mild COVID-19 (a few samples of this study predate the infection). Cell type and time point are not known. CDR3s include the opening cysteine and the closing phenylalanine or tryptophan. Fields, in order: CDR3 protein, CDR3 DNA, V gene, clone size, J gene, D gene. D genes are given only for firm matches. The size entry is marked missing in some rows and otherwise reads once, few, many or a size class.

CDR3aa: CASSLVTTTNEKLFF; CDR3nt: TGTGCCAGCAGCTTGGTAACCACAACTAATGAAAAACTGTTTTTT; v_gene: TRBV5-6; abundance: NA; j_gene: TRBJ1-4; d_gene: NA
CDR3aa: CASSEYGTAGDTQYF; CDR3nt: TGTGCCAGCAGTGAATATGGGACAGCAGGAGATACGCAGTATTTT; v_gene: TRBV25-1; abundance: NA; j_gene: TRBJ2-3; d_gene: TRBD1
CDR3aa: CATSDQGASSLGTQYF; CDR3nt: TGTGCCACCAGTGATCAGGGAGCCTCATCCCTAGGGACCCAGTACTTC; v_gene: TRBV24-1; abundance: NA; j_gene: TRBJ2-5; d_gene: NA
CDR3aa: CASSLVGRGDTGELFF; CDR3nt: TGCGCCAGCAGCTTGGTTGGCAGGGGTGACACCGGGGAGCTGTTTTTT; v_gene: TRBV5-1; abundance: few; j_gene: TRBJ2-2; d_gene: NA
CDR3aa: CASSIDIQGGKAFF; CDR3nt: TGTGCCAGTAGTATAGATATACAGGGGGGCAAAGCTTTCTTT; v_gene: TRBV19; abundance: few; j_gene: TRBJ1-1; d_gene: TRBD1
CDR3aa: CASSQEPGTEAFF; CDR3nt: TGTGCCAGCAGCCAGGAGCCTGGCACTGAAGCTTTCTTT; v_gene: TRBV14; abundance: NA; j_gene: TRBJ1-1; d_gene: NA
CDR3aa: CASSLVRGTRIYEQYF; CDR3nt: TGTGCCAGCAGCTTGGTTAGGGGAACTAGGATCTACGAGCAGTACTTC; v_gene: TRBV7-9; abundance: few; j_gene: TRBJ2-7; d_gene: NA
CDR3aa: CATSRDFADTQYF; CDR3nt: TGTGCCACCAGCAGAGATTTTGCAGATACGCAGTATTTT; v_gene: TRBV15; abundance: NA; j_gene: TRBJ2-3; d_gene: NA
CDR3aa: CASRPSTGGYEQYF; CDR3nt: TGTGCCAGCAGGCCCTCGACAGGGGGCTACGAGCAGTACTTC; v_gene: TRBV7-2; abundance: few; j_gene: TRBJ2-7; d_gene: TRBD1
CDR3aa: CASSVLPDAGNYGYTF; CDR3nt: TGTGCCAGCAGCGTACTGCCGGACGCGGGTAACTATGGCTACACCTTC; v_gene: TRBV9; abundance: NA; j_gene: TRBJ1-2; d_gene: NA
CDR3aa: CASSQGVWGNQPQHF; CDR3nt: TGCGCCAGCAGCCAGGGGGTTTGGGGCAATCAGCCCCAGCATTTT; v_gene: TRBV4-1; abundance: NA; j_gene: TRBJ1-5; d_gene: NA
CDR3aa: CASSHGTRGNTGELFF; CDR3nt: TGTGCCAGCAGCCATGGAACCAGGGGGAACACCGGGGAGCTGTTTTTT; v_gene: TRBV4-2; abundance: few; j_gene: TRBJ2-2; d_gene: NA
CDR3aa: CASSLTWVVGANVLTF; CDR3nt: TGCGCCAGCAGCTTGACCTGGGTTGTTGGGGCCAACGTCCTGACTTTC; v_gene: TRBV5-1; abundance: NA; j_gene: TRBJ2-6; d_gene: NA
CDR3aa: CASSLGVAGTQETQYF; CDR3nt: TGTGCCAGCAGCTTAGGAGTAGCGGGGACCCAAGAGACCCAGTACTTC; v_gene: TRBV7-9; abundance: NA; j_gene: TRBJ2-5; d_gene: TRBD2
CDR3aa: CASSPRDPSYEQYF; CDR3nt: TGTGCCAGCTCACCCAGGGATCCCTCCTACGAGCAGTACTTC; v_gene: TRBV18; abundance: NA; j_gene: TRBJ2-7; d_gene: NA
CDR3aa: CAISVTSERSNPGEQYF; CDR3nt: TGTGCCATCAGTGTAACATCAGAAAGATCAAACCCCGGCGAGCAGTACTTC; v_gene: TRBV10-3; abundance: few; j_gene: TRBJ2-7; d_gene: NA
CDR3aa: CASSLYGTGGAEQYF; CDR3nt: TGTGCCAGCAGCTTGTATGGGACAGGGGGAGCCGAGCAGTACTTC; v_gene: TRBV5-6; abundance: few; j_gene: TRBJ2-7; d_gene: TRBD1
CDR3aa: CASSSSGVGTSGYEQYF; CDR3nt: TGTGCCAGCAGCTCGAGTGGGGTGGGGACTAGCGGCTACGAGCAGTACTTC; v_gene: TRBV11-2; abundance: NA; j_gene: TRBJ2-7; d_gene: TRBD2
CDR3aa: CSVEDFQVTGSYEQYF; CDR3nt: TGCAGCGTTGAAGATTTCCAAGTGACAGGATCCTACGAGCAGTACTTC; v_gene: TRBV29-1; abundance: NA; j_gene: TRBJ2-7; d_gene: NA
CDR3aa: CASSPSDRSIRWSDGYTF; CDR3nt: TGCGCCAGCAGCCCTTCAGACAGGTCAATTCGATGGAGTGATGGCTACACCTTC; v_gene: TRBV4-3; abundance: few; j_gene: TRBJ1-2; d_gene: NA
CDR3aa: CASSGTPNSPLHF; CDR3nt: TGTGCCAGCTCCGGGACACCAAATTCACCCCTCCACTTT; v_gene: TRBV6-1; abundance: once; j_gene: TRBJ1-6; d_gene: NA
CDR3aa: CASSPGVGELFF; CDR3nt: TGTGCCAGTAGTCCGGGGGTCGGGGAGCTGTTTTTT; v_gene: TRBV19; abundance: NA; j_gene: TRBJ2-2; d_gene: NA
CDR3aa: CASSSSVGDTQYF; CDR3nt: TGTGCCAGCAGTTCCTCGGTGGGGGATACGCAGTATTTT; v_gene: TRBV6-5; abundance: NA; j_gene: TRBJ2-3; d_gene: NA
CDR3aa: CASLRTLGSYNEQFF; CDR3nt: TGCGCCAGCCTCCGGACACTAGGCTCCTACAATGAGCAGTTCTTC; v_gene: TRBV5-1; abundance: NA; j_gene: TRBJ2-1; d_gene: NA
CDR3aa: CASSHGGFGTEAFF; CDR3nt: TGTGCCAGCAGCCACGGCGGATTCGGCACTGAAGCTTTCTTT; v_gene: TRBV5-5; abundance: few; j_gene: TRBJ1-1; d_gene: NA
CDR3aa: CSARVVQGDTEAFF; CDR3nt: TGCAGTGCTAGAGTGGTACAGGGGGACACTGAAGCTTTCTTT; v_gene: TRBV20-1; abundance: NA; j_gene: TRBJ1-1; d_gene: TRBD1
CDR3aa: CASRDRVSYEQYF; CDR3nt: TGTGCCAGCCGCGACAGGGTTTCCTACGAGCAGTACTTC; v_gene: TRBV12-3/TRBV12-4; abundance: few; j_gene: TRBJ2-7; d_gene: TRBD1
CDR3aa: CASSVPQGNTEAFF; CDR3nt: TGTGCCAGCAGCGTACCCCAGGGGAACACTGAAGCTTTCTTT; v_gene: TRBV9; abundance: few; j_gene: TRBJ1-1; d_gene: NA
CDR3aa: CASTLFGQGTTEAFF; CDR3nt: TGCGCCAGCACCCTCTTCGGACAGGGGACCACTGAAGCTTTCTTT; v_gene: TRBV5-1; abundance: few; j_gene: TRBJ1-1; d_gene: TRBD1
CDR3aa: CASSAGQRNTEAFF; CDR3nt: TGCGCCAGCAGCGCGGGACAGAGGAACACTGAAGCTTTCTTT; v_gene: TRBV5-1; abundance: NA; j_gene: TRBJ1-1; d_gene: TRBD1
CDR3aa: CASLIPGQGKIRAFF; CDR3nt: TGTGCCAGCCTTATTCCCGGGCAGGGCAAAATTAGAGCTTTCTTT; v_gene: TRBV2; abundance: NA; j_gene: TRBJ1-1; d_gene: NA
CDR3aa: CASSPAGAEAYGYTF; CDR3nt: TGTGCCAGCTCACCAGCGGGGGCGGAGGCCTATGGCTACACCTTC; v_gene: TRBV18; abundance: few; j_gene: TRBJ1-2; d_gene: NA